The rows below give T cell receptor beta chains drawn from one sample of a study of molecular identifiers for immune sequencing clone quantification. TCRdb ran MiXCR on the PCR reads and lists one entry per CDR3 protein. The table has around 480,000 distinct CDR3 sequences, 25% seen once. The material sequenced was naive CD8+ T cells from blood, with Jurkat cell RNA spiked in. The source of these receptors is a human donor in good health. Some libraries in this study had Jurkat cell RNA spiked in. Both conserved end residues are part of each CDR3. D genes are given only for firm matches. Expanded clones get a size class; other rows say once, few or many, or leave the size out.

J	size	D	V	DNA	CDR3
TRBJ2-2	many	TRBD2	TRBV12-3/TRBV12-4	TGTGCCAGCAGTTCGCGGGGGTTAACCGGGGAGCTGTTTTTT	CASSSRGLTGELFF
TRBJ2-3	NA	TRBD1	TRBV6-2/TRBV6-3	TGTGCCAGCACTGCTGGGACAGGGACGGGAGATACGCAGTATTTT	CASTAGTGTGDTQYF
TRBJ2-7	once	TRBD2	TRBV27	TGTGCCAGCAGTCCAATCGAATGGACTAGCGGGGGGTACGAGCAGTACTTC	CASSPIEWTSGGYEQYF
TRBJ2-4	many	NA	TRBV15	TGTGCCACCAGCCCGCGAGGGGGAGTAGCCAAAAACATTCAGTACTTC	CATSPRGGVAKNIQYF
TRBJ2-3	NA	TRBD2	TRBV7-9	TGTGCCAGCAGCCCAGACGGGCTAGCGGGAGATACGCAGTATTTT	CASSPDGLAGDTQYF
TRBJ1-5	NA	NA	TRBV7-9	TGTGCCAGCAGCTTAGTATTGCCAGGGAATGCTCAGCCCCAGCATTTT	CASSLVLPGNAQPQHF
TRBJ2-5	many	NA	TRBV5-6	TGTGCCAGCAGCCCCCAAAACCAAGAGACCCAGTACTTC	CASSPQNQETQYF
TRBJ2-7	many	TRBD2	TRBV6-5	TGTGCCAGCAGTACTGCTCGTAGCGGGTCGCGGTACTTC	CASSTARSGSRYF
TRBJ1-2	few	NA	TRBV7-9	TGTGCCAGCAGCTTAGAGTCCCGGGGCTTAGCTAACTATGGCTACACCTTC	CASSLESRGLANYGYTF
TRBJ2-1	few	NA	TRBV6-1	TGTGCCAGCAGTGAAGAGGTTAGCACTGAGCAGTTCTTC	CASSEEVSTEQFF
TRBJ2-1	few	TRBD2	TRBV30	TGTGCCTGGAACGTCGGCCGGAGTAGCGGGAGGGCGGGCCTCTACAATGAGCAGTTCTTC	CAWNVGRSSGRAGLYNEQFF
TRBJ2-3	NA	NA	TRBV7-9	TGTGCCAGCAGCTCCTCCTTAACAGACAGAAGCACAGATACGCGGTATTTT	CASSSSLTDRSTDTRYF
TRBJ1-1	many	NA	TRBV4-1	TGCGCCAGCAGCCCCGAGCGGGGGCTGAACACTGAAGCTTTCTTT	CASSPERGLNTEAFF
TRBJ2-7	NA	NA	TRBV23-1	TGCGCCAGCGGTCAATGCCTGAGGGAAGTGTACGAGCAGTACTTC	CASGQCLREVYEQYF
TRBJ2-6	many	NA	TRBV20-1	TGCAGTGCTAGGGCGTTGGACGTCCTGACTTTC	CSARALDVLTF
TRBJ1-6	many	NA	TRBV12-3/TRBV12-4	TGTGCCAGCAGGGGACATAATTCACCCCTCCACTTT	CASRGHNSPLHF
TRBJ2-2	few	TRBD2	TRBV28	TGTGCCAGCATAAGAAGCGGGAGTGAGAGAACCCAAGCTCAAAGAGAGTTCAACACCGGGGAGCTGTTTTTT	CASIRSGSERTQAQREFNTGELFF